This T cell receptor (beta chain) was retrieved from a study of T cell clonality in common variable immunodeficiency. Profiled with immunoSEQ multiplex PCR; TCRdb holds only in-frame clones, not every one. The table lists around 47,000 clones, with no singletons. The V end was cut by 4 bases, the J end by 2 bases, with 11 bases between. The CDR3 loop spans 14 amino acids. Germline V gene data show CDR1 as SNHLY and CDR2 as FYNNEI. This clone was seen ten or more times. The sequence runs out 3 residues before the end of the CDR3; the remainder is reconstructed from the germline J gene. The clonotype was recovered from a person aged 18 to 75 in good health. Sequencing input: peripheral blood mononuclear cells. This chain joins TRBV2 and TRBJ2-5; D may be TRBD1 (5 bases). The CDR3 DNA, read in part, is TGTGCCAGCAGTGTGTTGACAGCTCAAGAGACC. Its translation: CASSVLTAQET. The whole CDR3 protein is CASSVLTAQETQYF.